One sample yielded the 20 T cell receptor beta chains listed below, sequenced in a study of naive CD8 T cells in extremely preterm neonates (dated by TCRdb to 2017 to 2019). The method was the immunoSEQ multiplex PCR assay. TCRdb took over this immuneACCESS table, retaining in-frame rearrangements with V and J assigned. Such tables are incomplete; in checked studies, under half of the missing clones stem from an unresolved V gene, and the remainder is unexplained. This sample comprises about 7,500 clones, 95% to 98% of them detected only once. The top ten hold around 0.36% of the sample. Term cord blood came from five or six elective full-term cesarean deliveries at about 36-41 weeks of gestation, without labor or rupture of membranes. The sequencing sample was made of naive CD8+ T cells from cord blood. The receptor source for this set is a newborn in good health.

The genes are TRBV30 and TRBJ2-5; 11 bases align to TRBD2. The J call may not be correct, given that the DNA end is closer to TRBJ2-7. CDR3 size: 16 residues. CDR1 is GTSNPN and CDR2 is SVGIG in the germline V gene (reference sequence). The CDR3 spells CAFYPTSGGQAYEQYF. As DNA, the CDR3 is TGTGCCTTTTACCCCACTAGCGGGGGCCAAGCCTACGAGCAGTACTTC.

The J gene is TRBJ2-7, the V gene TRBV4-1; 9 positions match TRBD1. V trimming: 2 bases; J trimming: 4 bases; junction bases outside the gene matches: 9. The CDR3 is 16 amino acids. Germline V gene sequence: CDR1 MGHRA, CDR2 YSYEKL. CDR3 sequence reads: CASSQSPGQGHYEQYF. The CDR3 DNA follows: TGCGCCAGCAGCCAATCACCGGGACAGGGCCATTACGAGCAGTACTTC.

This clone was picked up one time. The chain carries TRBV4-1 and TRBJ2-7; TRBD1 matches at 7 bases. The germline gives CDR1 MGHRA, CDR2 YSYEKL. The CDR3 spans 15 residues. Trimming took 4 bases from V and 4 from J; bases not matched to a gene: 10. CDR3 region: CASSLRQGSVYEQYF. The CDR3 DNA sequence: TGCGCCAGCAGCCTCCGACAGGGCTCCGTTTACGAGCAGTACTTC.

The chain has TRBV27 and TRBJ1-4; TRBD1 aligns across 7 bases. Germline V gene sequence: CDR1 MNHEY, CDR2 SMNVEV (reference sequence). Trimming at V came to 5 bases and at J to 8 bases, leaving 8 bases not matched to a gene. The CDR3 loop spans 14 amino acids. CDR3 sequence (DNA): TGTGCCAGCAGTGTAGACAGGGAAGAGGAAAAACTGTTTTTT. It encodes CASSVDREEEKLFF.

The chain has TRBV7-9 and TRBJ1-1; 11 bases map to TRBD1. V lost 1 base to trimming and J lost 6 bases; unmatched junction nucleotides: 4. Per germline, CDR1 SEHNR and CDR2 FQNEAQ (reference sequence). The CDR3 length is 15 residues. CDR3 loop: CASSLVGQGAPEAFF. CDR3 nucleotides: TGTGCCAGCAGCTTAGTCGGACAGGGGGCCCCTGAAGCTTTCTTT.

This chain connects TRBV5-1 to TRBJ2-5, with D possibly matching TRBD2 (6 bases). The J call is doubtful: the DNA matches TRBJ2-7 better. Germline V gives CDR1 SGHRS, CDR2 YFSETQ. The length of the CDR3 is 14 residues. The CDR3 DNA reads TGCGCCAGCAGCTTGGTCGGCGGGGACTACGAGCAGTACTTC. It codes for CASSLVGGDYEQYF.

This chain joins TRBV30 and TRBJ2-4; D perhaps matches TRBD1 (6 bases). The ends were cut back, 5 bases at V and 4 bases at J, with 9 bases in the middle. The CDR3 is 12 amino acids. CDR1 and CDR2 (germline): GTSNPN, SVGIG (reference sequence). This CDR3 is CAWSGTKNIQYF. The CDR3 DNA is TGTGCCTGGTCCGGGACAAAAAACATTCAGTACTTC.

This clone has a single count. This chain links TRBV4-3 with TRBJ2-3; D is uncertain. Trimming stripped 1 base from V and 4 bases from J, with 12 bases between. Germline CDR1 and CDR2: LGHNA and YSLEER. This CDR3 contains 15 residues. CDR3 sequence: CASSQAFYVSDTQYF. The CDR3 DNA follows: TGCGCCAGCAGCCAAGCTTTCTACGTATCAGATACGCAGTATTTT.

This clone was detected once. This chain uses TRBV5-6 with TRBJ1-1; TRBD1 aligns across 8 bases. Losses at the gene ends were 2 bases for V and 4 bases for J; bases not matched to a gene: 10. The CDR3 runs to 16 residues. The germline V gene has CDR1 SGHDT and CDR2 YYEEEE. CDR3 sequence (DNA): TGTGCCAGCAGCTTCGGGACAGGCGAAGGGTCCACTGAAGCTTTCTTT. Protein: CASSFGTGEGSTEAFF.

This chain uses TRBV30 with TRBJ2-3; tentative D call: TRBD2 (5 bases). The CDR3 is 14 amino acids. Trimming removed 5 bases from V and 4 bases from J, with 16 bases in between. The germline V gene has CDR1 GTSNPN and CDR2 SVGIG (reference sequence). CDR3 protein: CAWDPISLADTQYF. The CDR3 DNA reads TGTGCCTGGGACCCGATTTCACTAGCAGATACGCAGTATTTT.

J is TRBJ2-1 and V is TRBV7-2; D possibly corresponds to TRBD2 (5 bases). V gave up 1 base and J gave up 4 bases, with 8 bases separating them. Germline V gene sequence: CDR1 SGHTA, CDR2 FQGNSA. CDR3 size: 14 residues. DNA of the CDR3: TGTGCCAGCAGCTTAGTTGGGGAGTACAATGAGCAGTTCTTC. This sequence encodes CASSLVGEYNEQFF.

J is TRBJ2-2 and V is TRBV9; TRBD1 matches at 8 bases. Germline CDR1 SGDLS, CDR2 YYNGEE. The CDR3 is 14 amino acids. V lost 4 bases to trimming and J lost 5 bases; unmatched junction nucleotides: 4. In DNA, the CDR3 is TGTGCCAGCAGCTTGAGACAGGGGACCGGGGAGCTGTTTTTT. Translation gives CASSLRQGTGELFF. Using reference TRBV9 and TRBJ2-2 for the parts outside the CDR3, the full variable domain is DSGVTQTPKHLITATGQRVTLRCSPRSGDLSVYWYQQSLDQGLQFLIQYYNGEERAKGNILERFSAQQFPDLHSELNLSSLELGDSALYFCASSLRQGTGELFFGEGSRLTVL.

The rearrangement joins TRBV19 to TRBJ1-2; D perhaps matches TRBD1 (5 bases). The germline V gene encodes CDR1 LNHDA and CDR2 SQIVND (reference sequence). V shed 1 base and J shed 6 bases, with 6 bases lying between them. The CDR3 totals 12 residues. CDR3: CASSIGGDGYTF. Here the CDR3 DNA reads TGTGCCAGTAGTATAGGGGGCGATGGCTACACCTTC.

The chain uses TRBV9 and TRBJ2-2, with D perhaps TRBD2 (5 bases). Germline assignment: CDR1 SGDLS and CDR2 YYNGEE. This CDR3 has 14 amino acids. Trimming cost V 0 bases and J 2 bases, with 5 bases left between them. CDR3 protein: CASSVGTNTGELFF. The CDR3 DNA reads TGTGCCAGCAGCGTAGGGACTAACACCGGGGAGCTGTTTTTT.

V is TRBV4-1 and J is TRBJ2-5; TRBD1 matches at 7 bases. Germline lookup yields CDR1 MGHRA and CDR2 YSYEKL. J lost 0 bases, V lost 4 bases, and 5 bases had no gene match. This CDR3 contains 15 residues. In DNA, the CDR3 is TGCGCCAGCAGCCTGATACAGGGGAACCAAGAGACCCAGTACTTC. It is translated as CASSLIQGNQETQYF.

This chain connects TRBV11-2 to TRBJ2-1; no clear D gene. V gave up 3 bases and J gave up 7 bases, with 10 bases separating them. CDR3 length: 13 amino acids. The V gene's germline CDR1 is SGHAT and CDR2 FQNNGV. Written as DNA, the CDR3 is TGTGCCAGCAGCTTTATTTGGGCAAATGAGCAGTTCTTC. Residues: CASSFIWANEQFF.

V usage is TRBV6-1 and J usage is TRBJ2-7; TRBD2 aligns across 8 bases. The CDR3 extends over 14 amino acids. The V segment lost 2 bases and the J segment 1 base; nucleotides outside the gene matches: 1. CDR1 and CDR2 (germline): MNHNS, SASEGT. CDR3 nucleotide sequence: TGTGCCAGCAGTGAATTAGCGGGGTCCTACGAGCAGTACTTC. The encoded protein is CASSELAGSYEQYF.

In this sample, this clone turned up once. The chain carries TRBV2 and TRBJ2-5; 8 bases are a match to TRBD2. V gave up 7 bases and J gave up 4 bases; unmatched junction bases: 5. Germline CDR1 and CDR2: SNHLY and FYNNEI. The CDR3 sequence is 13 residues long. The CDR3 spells CASTRLAGETQYF. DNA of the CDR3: TGTGCCAGCACGAGGCTAGCGGGAGAGACCCAGTACTTC.

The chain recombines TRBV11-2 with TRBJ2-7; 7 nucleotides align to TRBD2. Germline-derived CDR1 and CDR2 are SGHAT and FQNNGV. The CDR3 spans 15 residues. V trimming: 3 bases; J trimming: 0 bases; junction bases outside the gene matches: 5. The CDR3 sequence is CASSFGSGGSYEQYF. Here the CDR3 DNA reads TGTGCCAGCAGCTTCGGGTCGGGGGGCTCCTACGAGCAGTACTTC.

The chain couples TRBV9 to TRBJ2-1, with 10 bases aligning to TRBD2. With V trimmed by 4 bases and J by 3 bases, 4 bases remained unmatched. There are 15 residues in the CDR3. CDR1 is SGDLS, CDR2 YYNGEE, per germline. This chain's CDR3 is CASSPSGGLYNEQFF. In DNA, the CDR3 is TGTGCCAGCAGCCCTAGCGGGGGCCTCTACAATGAGCAGTTCTTC.